Here is one T cell receptor (beta chain) with its context. Its matching antigen is unknown. The data derive from a study of early T cells in non-severe SARS-CoV-2 infection. Study-level results: Private and CD4 specificities were missed by VDJdb matching, skewed to anti-spike CD8.

Germline V gene sequence: CDR1 SQVTM, CDR2 ANQGSEA. The CDR3 has 13 amino acids. The V gene lost 4 bases and the J gene lost 2 bases, with 9 bases spanning the gap. TCRdb called the 5' RACE reads again in MiXCR, with one record for every CDR3 protein. This sample has under 30,000 distinct CDR3 sequences, with about 5.5% found just once. The chain combines TRBV29-1 with TRBJ1-3, with D hard to call. The receptor was isolated from an adult who was a healthcare worker with PCR-confirmed SARS-CoV-2 infection or an uninfected control (not recorded which). The source material was whole blood. DNA for the CDR3: TGCAGCGTTGTCGTTCCACCTGGAAACACCATATATTTT. This codes for CSVVVPPGNTIYF. Together with reference TRBV29-1 and TRBJ1-3, the CDR3 gives the full variable domain: SAVISQKPSRDICQRGTSLTIQCQVDSQVTMMFWYRQQPGQSLTLIATANQGSEATYESGFVIDKFPISRPNLTFSTLTVSNMSPEDSSIYLCSVVVPPGNTIYFGEGSWLTVV.